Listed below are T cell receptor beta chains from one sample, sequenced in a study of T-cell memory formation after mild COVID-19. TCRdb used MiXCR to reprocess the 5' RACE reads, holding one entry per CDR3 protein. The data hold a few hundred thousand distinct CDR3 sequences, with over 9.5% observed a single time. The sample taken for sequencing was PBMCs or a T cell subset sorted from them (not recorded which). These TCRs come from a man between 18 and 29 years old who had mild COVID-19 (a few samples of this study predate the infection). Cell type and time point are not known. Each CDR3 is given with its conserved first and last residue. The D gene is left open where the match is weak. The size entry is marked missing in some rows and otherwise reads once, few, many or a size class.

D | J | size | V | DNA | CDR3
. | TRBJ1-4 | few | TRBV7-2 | TGTGCCAGCAGCTTAGGGGGCAGGGACGGAAAACTGTTTTTT | CASSLGGRDGKLFF
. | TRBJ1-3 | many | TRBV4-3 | TGCGCCAGCAGCCAAGCTTCATCCCCAGTTCCCCGAAACACCATATATTTT | CASSQASSPVPRNTIYF
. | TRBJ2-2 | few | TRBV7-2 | TGTGCCAGCAGCTTGTTTCAGGTCCGCACCGGGGAGCTGTTTTTT | CASSLFQVRTGELFF
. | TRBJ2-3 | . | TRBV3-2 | TGTGCCAGCAGCCAAGATGGGACTAGCGGGGGGGCCCAGGATACGCAGTATTTT | CASSQDGTSGGAQDTQYF
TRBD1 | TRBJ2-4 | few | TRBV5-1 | TGCGCCAGCAGCTTGGGCACAGGGGGTTCACGAAACATTCAGTACTTC | CASSLGTGGSRNIQYF
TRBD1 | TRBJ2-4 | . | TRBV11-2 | TGTGCCAGCTCTTCACAGGGGATGGAGACAAACATTCAGTACTTC | CASSSQGMETNIQYF
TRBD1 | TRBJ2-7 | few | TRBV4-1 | TGCGCCAGCAGCCAAGATACCCCTAGGGGGGACAGGGCTTACGAGCAGTACTTC | CASSQDTPRGDRAYEQYF
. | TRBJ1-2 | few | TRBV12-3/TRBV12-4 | TGTGCCAGCAGTTTGAGACACCTAGATCTGGGCTACACCTTC | CASSLRHLDLGYTF
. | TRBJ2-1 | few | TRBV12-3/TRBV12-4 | TGTGCCAGCAGTTGGACTTTCTCCCCAGACAATGAGCAGTTCTTC | CASSWTFSPDNEQFF
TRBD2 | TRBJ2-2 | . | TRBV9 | TGTGCCAGCAGCGTAGGGGCTAGCGGGGGGACCACCGGGGAGCTGTTTTTT | CASSVGASGGTTGELFF
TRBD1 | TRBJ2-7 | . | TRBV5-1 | TGCGCCAGCAGCCCGGGACAGGGGGTGTTCTACGAGCAGTACTTC | CASSPGQGVFYEQYF
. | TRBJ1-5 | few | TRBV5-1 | TGCGCCAGCAGCTTGTGGGGGGAACAGCCCCAGCATTTT | CASSLWGEQPQHF
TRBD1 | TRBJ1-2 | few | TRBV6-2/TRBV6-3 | TGTGCCAGCAGCTCACAGGGGGCCCTTTCGGGCTACACCTTC | CASSSQGALSGYTF
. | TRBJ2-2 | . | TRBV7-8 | TGTGCCAGCAGCTTAGTGAGGGGGGCCTACACCGGGGAGCTGTTTTTT | CASSLVRGAYTGELFF
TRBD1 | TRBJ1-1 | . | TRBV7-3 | TGTGCCAGCAGCCCGGGACAGGGGTTAATCTCTGAAGCTTTCTTT | CASSPGQGLISEAFF
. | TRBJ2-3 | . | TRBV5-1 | TGCGCCAGCAGCTTGGGACAGCCACCCACAGATACGCAGTATTTT | CASSLGQPPTDTQYF
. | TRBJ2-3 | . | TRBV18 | TGTGCCAGCTCACCCATGGGGGGCCGCGCAGATACGCAGTATTTT | CASSPMGGRADTQYF
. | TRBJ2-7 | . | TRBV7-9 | TGTGCCAGCAGCTTCGTGACCGCAAGCTCCGAGCAGTACTTC | CASSFVTASSEQYF
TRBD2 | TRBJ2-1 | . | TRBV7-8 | TGTGCCAGCAGCCCCCGCCCACTAGCGGGGGGCCCCAGTGAGCAGTTCTTC | CASSPRPLAGGPSEQFF
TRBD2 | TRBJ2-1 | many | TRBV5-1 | TGCGCCAGCAGCTTGGATCCTAGCGGGGGTAATGAGCAGTTCTTC | CASSLDPSGGNEQFF
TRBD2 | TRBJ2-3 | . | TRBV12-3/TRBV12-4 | TGTGCCAGCGGACTAGCAGTAACAGATACGCAGTATTTT | CASGLAVTDTQYF
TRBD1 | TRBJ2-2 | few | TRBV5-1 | TGCGCCAGCAGCCCAAGGGACAGGGCGAACACCGGGGAGCTGTTTTTT | CASSPRDRANTGELFF
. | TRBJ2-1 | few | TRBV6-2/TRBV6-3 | TGTGCCAGCAGTTTCCCGGGTCCGCAGTTCTTC | CASSFPGPQFF
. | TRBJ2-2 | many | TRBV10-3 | TGTGCCATCAGTGGCTTGGGGAACACCGGGGAGCTGTTTTTT | CAISGLGNTGELFF
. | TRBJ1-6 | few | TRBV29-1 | TGCAGCGTTGGCCTAGGGGTGAATTCACCCCTCCACTTT | CSVGLGVNSPLHF
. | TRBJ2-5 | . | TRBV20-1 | TGCAGTGCGACCGGGACATTGCGGCAAGAGACCCAGTACTTC | CSATGTLRQETQYF
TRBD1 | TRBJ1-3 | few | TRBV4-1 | TGCGCCAGCAGCCGCCTCTCGACAGGGTCTGGAAACACCATATATTTT | CASSRLSTGSGNTIYF
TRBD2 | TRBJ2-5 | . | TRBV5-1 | TGCGCCAGCAGCCCGGGATCTAGCGGGGGGTACCAAGAGACCCAGTACTTC | CASSPGSSGGYQETQYF
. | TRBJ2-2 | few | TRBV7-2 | TGTGCCAGCACCAACTCCAGGGGAGGTATGGGCGTAGAGCTGTTTTTT | CASTNSRGGMGVELFF
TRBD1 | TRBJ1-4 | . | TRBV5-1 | TGCGCCAGCAGCCAACAGGGGGTACCTAATGAAAAACTGTTTTTT | CASSQQGVPNEKLFF
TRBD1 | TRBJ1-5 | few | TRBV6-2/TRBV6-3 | TGTGCCAGCAGTTACTCTCCGGGACAGGGATCAAATCAGCCCCAGCATTTT | CASSYSPGQGSNQPQHF
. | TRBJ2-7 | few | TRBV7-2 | TGTGCCAGCAGCTTTAACAGGGTGAGCTCCTACGAGCAGTACTTC | CASSFNRVSSYEQYF
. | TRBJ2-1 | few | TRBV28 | TGTGCCAGCAGTTTCCTTCCCAGCTCCTACAATGAGCAGTTCTTC | CASSFLPSSYNEQFF
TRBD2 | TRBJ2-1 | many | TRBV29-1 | TGCAGCGTGGTACTGACTAGCGGGGGAGGTTTGGGTGGGTTCTTC | CSVVLTSGGGLGGFF
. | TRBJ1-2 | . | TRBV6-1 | TGTGCCAGCAGGCTCCAGATCCACTATGGCTACACCTTC | CASRLQIHYGYTF
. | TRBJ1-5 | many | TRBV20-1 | TGCAGTGCTAGCGGGGCCCAGGGTCAGCCCCAGCATTTT | CSASGAQGQPQHF
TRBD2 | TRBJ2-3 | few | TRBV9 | TGTGCCAGCAGCGTAGCTCGACTAGCGGGGGGCACAGATACGCAGTATTTT | CASSVARLAGGTDTQYF
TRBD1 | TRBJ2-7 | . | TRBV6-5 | TGTGCCAGCAGGAGACAGGGTCTAAGCGAGCAGTACTTC | CASRRQGLSEQYF
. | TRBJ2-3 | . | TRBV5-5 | TGTGCCAGCAGCTTGACACTAGCCCTGCTGGTATATACGCAGTATTTT | CASSLTLALLVYTQYF
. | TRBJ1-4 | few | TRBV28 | TGTGCCAGCAGTTTTGCTCGGGAGGTGTTTTTT | CASSFAREVFF
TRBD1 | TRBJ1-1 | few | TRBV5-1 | TGCGCCAGCAGCTTACAGGGGGCGCAAACTGAAGCTTTCTTT | CASSLQGAQTEAFF
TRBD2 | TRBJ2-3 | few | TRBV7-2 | TGTGCCAGCAGCTTATTCGGACTAGCGGGAGTAGATACGCAGTATTTT | CASSLFGLAGVDTQYF
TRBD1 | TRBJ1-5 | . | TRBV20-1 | TGCAGTGCCTCTGGACAGGGTATTGGGAGCAATCAGCCCCAGCATTTT | CSASGQGIGSNQPQHF
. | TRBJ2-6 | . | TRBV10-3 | TGTGCCATCAAGCCAGGGGCTGGGGCCAACGTCCTGACTTTC | CAIKPGAGANVLTF
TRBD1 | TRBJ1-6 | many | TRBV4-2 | TGTGCCAGCAGCACTAGGGACAGGGGGCGCGACGGACCCCTCCACTTT | CASSTRDRGRDGPLHF
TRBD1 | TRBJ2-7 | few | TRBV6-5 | TGTGCCAGCAGTGGACAGGTTAACTCCTACGAGCAGTACTTC | CASSGQVNSYEQYF
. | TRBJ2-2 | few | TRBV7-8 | TGTGCCAGCACCCAAGGTGGGGCCGGGGGCACCGGGGAGCTGTTTTTT | CASTQGGAGGTGELFF
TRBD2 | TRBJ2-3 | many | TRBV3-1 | TGTGCCAGCAGCGGACTAGCGGGGGAAAGGAGCACAGATACGCAGTATTTT | CASSGLAGERSTDTQYF
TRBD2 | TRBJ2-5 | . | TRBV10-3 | TGTGCCATCAGTGAGCAGGAAATACTAGCGGGCAGGGAGACCCAGTACTTC | CAISEQEILAGRETQYF
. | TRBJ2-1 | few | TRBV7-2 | TGTGCCAGCAGCATTGTACCGTTGGTCGATGAGCAGTTCTTC | CASSIVPLVDEQFF
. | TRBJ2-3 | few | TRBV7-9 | TGTGCCACCCCTGCGGGGCCCAGCACAGATACGCAGTATTTT | CATPAGPSTDTQYF
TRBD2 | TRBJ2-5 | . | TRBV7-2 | TGTGCCAGCAGATCTAGCGGGGGGGCTGGGGGGACCCAGTACTTC | CASRSSGGAGGTQYF
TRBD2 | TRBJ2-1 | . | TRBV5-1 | TGCGCCAGCAGATTTAAATCTAGCGGGGGGTACAATGAGCAGTTCTTC | CASRFKSSGGYNEQFF
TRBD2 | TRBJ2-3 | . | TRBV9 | TGTGCCAGCAGCGTAAACGGGAGGAGCACAGATACGCAGTATTTT | CASSVNGRSTDTQYF
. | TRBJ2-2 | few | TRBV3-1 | TGTGCCAGCAGCCTGGGGCGGGGCCACACCGGGGAGCTGTTTTTT | CASSLGRGHTGELFF
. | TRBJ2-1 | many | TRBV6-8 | TGTGCCAGCAGCCACCCTAGCCCCCGTACGTACAATGAGCAGTTCTTC | CASSHPSPRTYNEQFF